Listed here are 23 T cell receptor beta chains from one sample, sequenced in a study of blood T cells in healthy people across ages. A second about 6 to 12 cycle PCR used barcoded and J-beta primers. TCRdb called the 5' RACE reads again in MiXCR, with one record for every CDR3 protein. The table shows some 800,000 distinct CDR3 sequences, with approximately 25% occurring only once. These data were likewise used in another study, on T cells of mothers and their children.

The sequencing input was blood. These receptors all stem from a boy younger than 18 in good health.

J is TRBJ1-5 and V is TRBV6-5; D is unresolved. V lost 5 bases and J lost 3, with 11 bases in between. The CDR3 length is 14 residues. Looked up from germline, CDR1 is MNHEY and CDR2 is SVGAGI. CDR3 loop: CASSTARYNQPQHF. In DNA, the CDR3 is TGTGCCAGCAGTACCGCAAGGTACAATCAGCCCCAGCATTTT.

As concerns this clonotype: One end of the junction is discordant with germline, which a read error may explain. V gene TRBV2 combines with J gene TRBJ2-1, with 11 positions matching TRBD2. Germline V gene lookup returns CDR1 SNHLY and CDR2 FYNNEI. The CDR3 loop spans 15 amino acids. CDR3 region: CASSDEASGRPREVF. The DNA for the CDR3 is TGTGCCAGCAGTGATGAGGCTAGCGGGAGGCCCCGGGAGGTCTTC.

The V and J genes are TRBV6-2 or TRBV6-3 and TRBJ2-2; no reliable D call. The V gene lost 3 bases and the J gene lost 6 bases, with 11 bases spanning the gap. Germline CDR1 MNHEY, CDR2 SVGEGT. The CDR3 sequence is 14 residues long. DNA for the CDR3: TGTGCCAGCAGTTATTCCATAGGGTCCGGGGAGCTGTTTTTT. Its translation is CASSYSIGSGELFF.

The CDR3 DNA follows: TGTGCCAGCAGCGTAGAGGGGTACTCTGGAAACACCATATATTTT. The encoded protein is CASSVEGYSGNTIYF. The rearrangement joins TRBV9 to TRBJ1-3, with a weak D call TRBD1 (5 bases). Germline V CDR1 and CDR2: SGDLS, YYNGEE. Trimming left V 0 bases short and J 0 bases short, with 7 bases between. CDR3 length: 15 amino acids.

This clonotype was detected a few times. This CDR3 is CASSLQGPVGDYQSYEQYF. The CDR3 DNA reads as TGTGCCAGCAGTTTACAGGGACCCGTCGGGGACTATCAAAGCTACGAGCAGTACTTC. The rearrangement links TRBV6-2 or TRBV6-3 to TRBJ2-5; maybe TRBD2 (7 bases). The J call may be mistaken, given a closer DNA end match to TRBJ2-7. The CDR3 is 19 amino acids. Germline-derived CDR1 and CDR2 are MNHEY and SVGEGT.

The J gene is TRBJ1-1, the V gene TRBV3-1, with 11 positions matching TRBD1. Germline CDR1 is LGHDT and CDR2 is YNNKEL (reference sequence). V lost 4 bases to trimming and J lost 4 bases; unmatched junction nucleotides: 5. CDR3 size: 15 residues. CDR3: CASSREGQGGTEAFF. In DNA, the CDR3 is TGTGCCAGCAGCCGAGAGGGACAGGGGGGCACTGAAGCTTTCTTT.

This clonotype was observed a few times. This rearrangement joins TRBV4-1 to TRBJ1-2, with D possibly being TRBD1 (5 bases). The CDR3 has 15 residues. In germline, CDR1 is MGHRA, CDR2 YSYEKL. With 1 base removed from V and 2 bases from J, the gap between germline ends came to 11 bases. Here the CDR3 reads CASSQVVRVNYGYTF. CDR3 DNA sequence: TGCGCCAGCAGCCAAGTTGTCAGGGTCAACTATGGCTACACCTTC.

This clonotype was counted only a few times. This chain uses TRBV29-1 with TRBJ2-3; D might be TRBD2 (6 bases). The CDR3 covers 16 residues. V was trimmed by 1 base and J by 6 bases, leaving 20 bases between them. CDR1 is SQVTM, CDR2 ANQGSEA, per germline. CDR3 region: CSVEVGSASAIDTQYF. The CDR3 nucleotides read TGCAGCGTTGAAGTGGGGTCGGCTAGCGCTATCGATACGCAGTATTTT.

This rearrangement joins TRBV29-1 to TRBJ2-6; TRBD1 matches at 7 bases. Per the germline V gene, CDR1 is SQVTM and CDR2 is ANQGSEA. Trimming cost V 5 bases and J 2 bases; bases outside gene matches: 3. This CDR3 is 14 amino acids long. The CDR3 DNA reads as TGCAGCGTTCAAGGGGGCGCTGGGGCCAACGTCCTGACTTTC. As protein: CSVQGGAGANVLTF. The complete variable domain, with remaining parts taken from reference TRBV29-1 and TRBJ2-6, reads SAVISQKPSRDICQRGTSLTIQCQVDSQVTMMFWYRQQPGQSLTLIATANQGSEATYESGFVIDKFPISRPNLTFSTLTVSNMSPEDSSIYLCSVQGGAGANVLTFGAGSRLTVL.

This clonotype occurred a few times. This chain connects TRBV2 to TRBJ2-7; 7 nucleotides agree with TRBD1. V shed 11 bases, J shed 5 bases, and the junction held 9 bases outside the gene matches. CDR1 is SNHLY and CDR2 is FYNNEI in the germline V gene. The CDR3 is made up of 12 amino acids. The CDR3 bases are TGTGCCGGGGGACAGCACCCCCACGAGCAGTACTTC. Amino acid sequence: CAGGQHPHEQYF.

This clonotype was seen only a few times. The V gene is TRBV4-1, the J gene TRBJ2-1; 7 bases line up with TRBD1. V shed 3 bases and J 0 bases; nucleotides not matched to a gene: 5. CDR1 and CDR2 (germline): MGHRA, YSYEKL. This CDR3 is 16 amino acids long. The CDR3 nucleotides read TGCGCCAGCAGCCAGGCACAGGGGAGCTCCTACAATGAGCAGTTCTTC. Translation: CASSQAQGSSYNEQFF.

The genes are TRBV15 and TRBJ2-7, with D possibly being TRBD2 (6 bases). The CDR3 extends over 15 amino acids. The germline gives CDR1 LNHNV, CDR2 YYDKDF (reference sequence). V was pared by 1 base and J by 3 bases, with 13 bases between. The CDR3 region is CATSRVGAGFYEQYF. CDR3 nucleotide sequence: TGTGCCACCAGCAGAGTGGGAGCGGGCTTCTACGAGCAGTACTTC.

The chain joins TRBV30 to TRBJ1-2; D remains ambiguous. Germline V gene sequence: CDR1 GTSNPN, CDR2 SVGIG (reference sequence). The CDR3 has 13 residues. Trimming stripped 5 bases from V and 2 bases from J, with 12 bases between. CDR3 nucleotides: TGTGCCTGGGAAGAGACCGGGAACTATGGCTACACCTTC. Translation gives CAWEETGNYGYTF.

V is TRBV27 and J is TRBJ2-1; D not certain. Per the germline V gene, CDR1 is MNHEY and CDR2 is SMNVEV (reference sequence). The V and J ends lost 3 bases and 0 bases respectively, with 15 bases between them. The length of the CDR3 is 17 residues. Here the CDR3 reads CASSFLYVKSSYNEQFF. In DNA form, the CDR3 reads TGTGCCAGCAGTTTCCTCTATGTGAAGAGCTCCTACAATGAGCAGTTCTTC.

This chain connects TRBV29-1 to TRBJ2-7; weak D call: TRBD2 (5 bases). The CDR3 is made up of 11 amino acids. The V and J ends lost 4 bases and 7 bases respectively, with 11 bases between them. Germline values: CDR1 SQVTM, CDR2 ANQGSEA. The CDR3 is CSVGRQREQYF. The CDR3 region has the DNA TGCAGCGTTGGTAGGCAGCGGGAGCAGTACTTC.

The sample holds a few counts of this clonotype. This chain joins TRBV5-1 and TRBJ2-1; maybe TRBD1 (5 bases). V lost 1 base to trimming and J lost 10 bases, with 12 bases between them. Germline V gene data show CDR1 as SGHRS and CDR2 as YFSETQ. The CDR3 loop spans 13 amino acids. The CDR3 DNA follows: TGCGCCAGCAGCTTGCAGGGTTCAGGCGAGCAGTTCTTC. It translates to CASSLQGSGEQFF.

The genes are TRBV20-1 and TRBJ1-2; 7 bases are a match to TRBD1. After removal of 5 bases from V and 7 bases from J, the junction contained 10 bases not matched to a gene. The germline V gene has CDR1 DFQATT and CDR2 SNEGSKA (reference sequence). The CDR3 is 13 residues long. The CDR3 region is CSASHRGLVGYTF. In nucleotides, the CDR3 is TGCAGTGCTTCGCACAGGGGTTTGGTTGGCTACACCTTC.

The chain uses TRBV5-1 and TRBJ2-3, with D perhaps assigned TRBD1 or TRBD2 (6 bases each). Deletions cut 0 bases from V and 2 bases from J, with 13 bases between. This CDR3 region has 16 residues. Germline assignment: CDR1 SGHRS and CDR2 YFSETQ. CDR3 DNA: TGCGCCAGCAGCTTGGTAGGGGGGCTTGTCACAGATACGCAGTATTTT. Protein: CASSLVGGLVTDTQYF.

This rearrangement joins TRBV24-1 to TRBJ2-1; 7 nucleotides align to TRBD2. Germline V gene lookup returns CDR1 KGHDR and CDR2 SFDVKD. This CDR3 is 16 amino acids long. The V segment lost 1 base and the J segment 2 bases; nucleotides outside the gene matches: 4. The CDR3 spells CATSDLSAGAYNEQFF. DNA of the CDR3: TGTGCCACCAGTGATTTATCGGCGGGGGCCTACAATGAGCAGTTCTTC.

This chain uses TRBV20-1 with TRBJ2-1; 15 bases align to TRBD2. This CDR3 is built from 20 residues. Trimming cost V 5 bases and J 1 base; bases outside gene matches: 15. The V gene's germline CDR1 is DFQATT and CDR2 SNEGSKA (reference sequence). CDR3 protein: CSAPLGAGLAGGPSYNEQFF. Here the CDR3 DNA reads TGCAGTGCTCCTCTGGGGGCCGGACTAGCGGGAGGGCCGTCCTACAATGAGCAGTTCTTC.

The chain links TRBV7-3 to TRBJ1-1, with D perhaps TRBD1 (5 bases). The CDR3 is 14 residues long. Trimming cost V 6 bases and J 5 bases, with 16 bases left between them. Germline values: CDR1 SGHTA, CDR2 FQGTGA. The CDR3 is CASSPTMGGTEAFF. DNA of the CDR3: TGTGCCAGCAGTCCCACTATGGGGGGGACTGAAGCTTTCTTT.

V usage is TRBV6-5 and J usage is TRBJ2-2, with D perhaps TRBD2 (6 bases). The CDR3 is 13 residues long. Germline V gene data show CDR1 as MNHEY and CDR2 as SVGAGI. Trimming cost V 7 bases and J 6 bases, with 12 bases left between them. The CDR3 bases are TGTGCCAGCACCCGGGCGGGGCCCGGGGAGCTGTTTTTT. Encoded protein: CASTRAGPGELFF.

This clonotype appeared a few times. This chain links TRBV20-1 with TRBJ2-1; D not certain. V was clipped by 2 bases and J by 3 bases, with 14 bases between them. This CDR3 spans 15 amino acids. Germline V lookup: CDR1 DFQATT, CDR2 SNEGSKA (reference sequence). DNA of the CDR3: TGCAGTGCTAGACCCGACGGAGTATTCTACAATGAGCAGTTCTTC. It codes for CSARPDGVFYNEQFF.